Following are 20 T cell receptor beta chains from one sample sequenced in a study (dated by TCRdb to between 2014 and 2016). Library generation was performed with 5' RACE. Sequencing relied on an Illumina MiSeq. TCRdb reran the public reads through fastp at Q25 and MiXCR, keeping productive beta chains. CDR3 protein duplicates are merged, each entry listing the most common genes and DNA. The sample records tens of thousands of distinct CDR3 sequences, just under 30% of which are singletons. The top ten clonotypes cover 3.5% to 4.5% of the sample. Sequenced material: memory CD4+ T cells sorted from a lymph node. Explained via the paper, the cell subset or site label denotes: memory CD4+ T cells, CD4+CD45RO+CD25-. These receptors all stem from a female donor with breast cancer.

V is TRBV28 and J is TRBJ2-7; tentative D call: TRBD1 (7 bases). The germline V gene has CDR1 MDHEN and CDR2 SYDVKM. Trimming took off 7 bases at V and 6 bases at J, with 13 bases between the two ends. The CDR3 length is 12 residues. The CDR3 nucleotides are TGTGCCAGCACCCCAGGGGGGCTCGAGCAGTACTTC. Its protein is CASTPGGLEQYF.

This clonotype was observed at least ten times. The chain employs TRBV12-3 or TRBV12-4 and TRBJ2-2, with 7 nucleotides matching TRBD2. After removal of 5 bases from V and 1 base from J, the junction contained 7 bases not matched to a gene. This CDR3 is built from 16 residues. CDR3 region: CASSPYQRGNTGELFF. CDR3 nucleotides: TGTGCCAGCAGTCCGTACCAGCGGGGGAACACCGGGGAGCTGTTTTTT.

This clonotype was counted once. The CDR3 carries no conserved terminal phenylalanine or tryptophan, so it likely arises from a read error. The DNA is omitted, as the CDR3 cannot be located on it reliably, and the CDR3 follows TCRdb's listing. This chain joins TRBV12-3 or TRBV12-4 and TRBJ2-7; no DNA check was done on the table's D call, TRBD1. The CDR3 spans 14 residues, counting both ends. The chain's CDR3 is CASSLPQGANEQCS.

The CDR3 bases are TGTGCCAGCAGCCTAGTGAACACTGAAGCTTTCTTT. This codes for CASSLVNTEAFF. The genes are TRBV5-5 and TRBJ1-1; no reliable D call. From germline, CDR1 is SGHKS and CDR2 YYEKEE (reference sequence). This CDR3 contains 12 residues. The ends were cut back, 4 bases at V and 0 bases at J, with 4 bases in the middle.

The CDR3 protein is CSAPKWGAFF. In DNA form, the CDR3 reads TGCAGTGCTCCTAAATGGGGAGCTTTCTTT. The chain links TRBV20-1 to TRBJ1-1; D not resolved. The CDR3 sequence is 10 residues long. Per germline, CDR1 DFQATT and CDR2 SNEGSKA (reference sequence). Trimming removed 5 bases from V and 10 bases from J, with 11 bases in between.

By proportion, this clonotype is medium-sized (0.01 to 0.1%). J is TRBJ2-5 and V is TRBV7-3; maybe TRBD1 (6 bases). Germline V gives CDR1 SGHTA, CDR2 FQGTGA. CDR3 length: 15 amino acids. V lost 2 bases and J 2 bases, leaving 12 bases between the germline ends. CDR3 bases: TGTGCCAGCAGCTTAGAGTCCGGACAGCAAGAGACCCAGTACTTC. Protein sequence: CASSLESGQQETQYF.

The chain couples TRBV7-2 to TRBJ2-5; 7 bases line up with TRBD2. The CDR3 is 15 residues long. Germline V gene data show CDR1 as SGHTA and CDR2 as FQGNSA. The V and J ends lost 4 bases and 2 bases, in that order; junction bases with no gene match: 7. DNA of the CDR3: TGTGCCAGCAGCTCGGGGCCGGGACTACAAGAGACCCAGTACTTC. Amino acid sequence: CASSSGPGLQETQYF.

The chain is built from TRBV4-1 and TRBJ2-7, with 7 positions matching TRBD2. J lost 5 bases, V lost 0 bases, and 7 bases had no gene match. This CDR3 is 15 amino acids long. Germline CDR1 is MGHRA and CDR2 is YSYEKL. The CDR3 here is CASSQELREGDEQYF. CDR3 sequence (DNA): TGCGCCAGCAGCCAAGAATTGAGGGAGGGAGACGAGCAGTACTTC.

This clonotype was recorded a few times. The chain carries TRBV7-2 and TRBJ2-1, with D unresolved. Looked up from germline, CDR1 is SGHTA and CDR2 is FQGNSA. This CDR3 has 13 residues. Trimming took 5 bases from V and 2 from J, leaving 7 bases between them. The DNA for the CDR3 is TGTGCCAGCAGCGCTTATGCCTACAATGAGCAGTTCTTC. This sequence encodes CASSAYAYNEQFF.

The chain uses TRBV5-6 and TRBJ1-5, with 10 nucleotides matching TRBD1. Trimming removed 3 bases from V and 6 bases from J; junction bases left unmatched: 6. Germline CDR1 reads SGHDT; CDR2 reads YYEEEE. The CDR3 is 15 amino acids. The CDR3 here is CASSSDRGLTQPQHF. In DNA, the CDR3 is TGTGCCAGCAGCTCCGACAGGGGGCTTACTCAGCCCCAGCATTTT. Full variable domain (missing parts from reference TRBV5-6 and TRBJ1-5): DAGVTQSPTHLIKTRGQQVTLRCSPKSGHDTVSWYQQALGQGPQFIFQYYEEEERQRGNFPDRFSGHQFPNYSSELNVNALLLGDSALYLCASSSDRGLTQPQHFGDGTRLSIL.

The J gene is TRBJ2-7, the V gene TRBV10-3, with TRBD1 matching 8 bases. The CDR3 is made up of 16 amino acids. Losses at the gene ends were 6 bases for V and 4 bases for J; bases not matched to a gene: 14. Germline values: CDR1 ENHRY, CDR2 SYGVKD. The CDR3 DNA reads TGTGCCATCAGCGGATCTGACGGGACAGGCCTTTACGAGCAGTACTTC. Encoded protein: CAISGSDGTGLYEQYF.

As for this clonotype: At one of its ends the junction is not consistent with the germline gene, which may arise from a read error. This chain joins TRBV20-1 and TRBJ2-7, with D perhaps matching TRBD2 (5 bases). This CDR3 has 13 residues. The germline V gene has CDR1 DFQATT and CDR2 SNEGSKA (reference sequence). CDR3 sequence: CSARPRADYGQYF. The CDR3 DNA reads TGCAGTGCTAGACCCAGAGCAGACTACGGGCAGTACTTC.

This clonotype was recorded a few times. The CDR3 here is CASRPGGETQYF. The CDR3 nucleotides are TGTGCCAGCCGCCCCGGGGGGGAGACCCAGTACTTC. This sequence joins TRBV12-3 or TRBV12-4 and TRBJ2-5, with 7 bases fitting TRBD2. Unmatched junction bases numbered 5, after V lost 8 bases and J lost 5 bases. The CDR3 runs 12 residues.

J is TRBJ2-3 and V is TRBV5-1, with D possibly matching TRBD2 (6 bases). The length of the CDR3 is 13 residues. The V end lost 2 bases, the J end lost 8 bases, and 12 bases lay between the germline ends. CDR1 SGHRS and CDR2 YFSETQ come from the germline V gene. Here the CDR3 DNA reads TGCGCCAGCAGCTTTGACCGGGGAGGTACGCAGTATTTT. Protein sequence: CASSFDRGGTQYF.

The chain couples TRBV12-3 or TRBV12-4 to TRBJ2-7, with TRBD1 matching over 9 bases. V shed 6 bases, J shed 5 bases, and the junction held 14 bases outside the gene matches. The CDR3 extends over 16 amino acids. The CDR3 region is CASSPPRNTGGHEQYF. DNA for the CDR3: TGTGCCAGCAGCCCCCCCAGGAATACAGGGGGCCACGAGCAGTACTTC.

This clonotype was seen more than once but under ten times. V is TRBV7-9 and J is TRBJ2-7, with D possibly being TRBD1 or TRBD2 (5 bases each). The CDR3 totals 15 residues. Germline lookup yields CDR1 SEHNR and CDR2 FQNEAQ (reference sequence). The V end lost 6 bases, the J end lost 0 bases, and 15 bases lay between the germline ends. The CDR3 loop is CASSPEAGSSYEQYF. DNA for the CDR3: TGTGCCAGCAGTCCTGAGGCAGGGAGCTCCTACGAGCAGTACTTC.

As concerns this clonotype: One end of the junction is discordant with germline, which a read error may explain. V gene TRBV5-1 combines with J gene TRBJ1-5; 7 bases agree with TRBD1. CDR1 SGHRS and CDR2 YFSETQ come from the germline V gene. There are 15 residues in the CDR3. CDR3 region: CASSVGGGGNQPKHF. As DNA, the CDR3 is TGCGCCAGCAGCGTGGGAGGGGGCGGCAATCAGCCCAAGCATTTT.

This chain connects TRBV6-5 to TRBJ2-7; D is uncertain. Trimming took off 6 bases at V and 2 bases at J, with 8 bases between the two ends. The CDR3 is 12 residues long. Per the germline V gene, CDR1 is MNHEY and CDR2 is SVGAGI. CDR3 nucleotides: TGTGCCAGCAGCGCCGGACCCTACGAGCAGTACTTC. Translating gives CASSAGPYEQYF.

This clonotype occurred a few times. V usage is TRBV5-1 and J usage is TRBJ1-6; no clear D gene. The V gene's germline CDR1 is SGHRS and CDR2 YFSETQ. The CDR3 extends over 15 amino acids. V was shortened by 8 bases and J by 0 bases, with 12 bases between the two germline ends. In nucleotides, the CDR3 is TGCGCCAGTTCCCGGGCCAGCTCCTATAATTCACCCCTCCACTTT. Its protein is CASSRASSYNSPLHF.

This clonotype was seen a handful of times. The V and J genes are TRBV20-1 and TRBJ2-5, with TRBD1 matching over 10 bases. Germline assignment: CDR1 DFQATT and CDR2 SNEGSKA (reference sequence). V trimming: 5 bases; J trimming: 5 bases; junction bases outside the gene matches: 14. There are 16 residues in the CDR3. The CDR3 here is CSAQNRQGAEWETQYF. DNA of the CDR3: TGCAGTGCTCAGAACAGACAGGGGGCTGAGTGGGAGACCCAGTACTTC.